This TCR beta chain was observed in a study of blood T cell repertoires in COVID-19. CDR3 size: 14 residues. Between the trimmed V and J ends, which lost 5 bases and 2 bases, there was a span of 13 bases. CDR1 SGHRS and CDR2 YFSETQ come from the germline V gene. Method: immunoSEQ multiplex PCR; TCRdb's copy keeps in-frame clones and lacks some. The data hold about 200,000 clones, with about 85% observed a single time. Input material: peripheral blood. The V call is TRBV5-1, the J call TRBJ2-5; maybe TRBD2 (6 bases). This sequence was found in a man in his sixties with active or convalescent COVID-19. This CDR3 is CASSSGTSQETQYF. The CDR3, as DNA: TGCGCCAGCAGTTCCGGGACTTCGCAAGAGACCCAGTACTTC. Using reference TRBV5-1 and TRBJ2-5 for the parts outside the CDR3, the full variable domain is KAGVTQTPRYLIKTRGQQVTLSCSPISGHRSVSWYQQTPGQGLQFLFEYFSETQRNKGNFPGRFSGRQFSNSRSEMNVSTLELGDSALYLCASSSGTSQETQYFGPGTRLLVL.